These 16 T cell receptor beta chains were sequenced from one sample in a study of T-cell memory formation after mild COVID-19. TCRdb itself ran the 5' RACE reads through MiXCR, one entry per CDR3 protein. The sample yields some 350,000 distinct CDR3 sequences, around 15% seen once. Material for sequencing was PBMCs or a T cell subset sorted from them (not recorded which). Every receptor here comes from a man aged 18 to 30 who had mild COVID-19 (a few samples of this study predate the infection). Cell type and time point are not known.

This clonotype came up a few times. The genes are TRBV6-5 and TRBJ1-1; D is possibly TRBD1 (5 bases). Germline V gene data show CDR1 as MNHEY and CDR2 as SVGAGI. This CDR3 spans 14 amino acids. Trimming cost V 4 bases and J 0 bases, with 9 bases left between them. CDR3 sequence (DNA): TGTGCCAGCAGTTCCTGGGGCCTGAACACTGAAGCTTTCTTT. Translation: CASSSWGLNTEAFF.

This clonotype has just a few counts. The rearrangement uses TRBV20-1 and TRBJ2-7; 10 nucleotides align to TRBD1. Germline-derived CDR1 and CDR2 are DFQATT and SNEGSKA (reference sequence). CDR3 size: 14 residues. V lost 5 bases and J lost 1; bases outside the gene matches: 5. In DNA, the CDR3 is TGCAGTGCTTCCGGGACAGGGGATTCCTACGAGCAGTACTTC. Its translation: CSASGTGDSYEQYF.

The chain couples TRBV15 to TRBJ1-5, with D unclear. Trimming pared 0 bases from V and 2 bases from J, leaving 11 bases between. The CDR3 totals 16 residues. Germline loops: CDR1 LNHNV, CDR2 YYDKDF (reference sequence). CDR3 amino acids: CATSRDGSRGNQPQHF. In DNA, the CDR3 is TGTGCCACCAGCAGAGATGGAAGTCGGGGCAATCAGCCCCAGCATTTT.

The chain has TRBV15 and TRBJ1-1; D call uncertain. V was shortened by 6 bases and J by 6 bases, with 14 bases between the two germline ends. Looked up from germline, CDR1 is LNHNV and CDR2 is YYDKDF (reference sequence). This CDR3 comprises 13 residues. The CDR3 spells CATRGHLSPEAFF. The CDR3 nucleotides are TGTGCCACCAGAGGCCACCTCAGCCCTGAAGCTTTCTTT.

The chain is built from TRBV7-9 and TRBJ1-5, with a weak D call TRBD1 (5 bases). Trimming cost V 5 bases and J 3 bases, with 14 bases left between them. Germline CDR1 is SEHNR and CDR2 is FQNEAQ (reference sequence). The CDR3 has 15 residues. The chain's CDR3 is CASSPLRGNNQPQHF. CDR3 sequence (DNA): TGTGCCAGCAGCCCCCTAAGGGGTAACAATCAGCCCCAGCATTTT.

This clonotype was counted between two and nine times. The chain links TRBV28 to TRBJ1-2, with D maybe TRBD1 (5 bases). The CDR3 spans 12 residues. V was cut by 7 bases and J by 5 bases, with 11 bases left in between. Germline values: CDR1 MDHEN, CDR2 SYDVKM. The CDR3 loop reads CASTVGGYGYTF. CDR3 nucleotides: TGTGCCAGCACCGTTGGGGGTTATGGCTACACCTTC.

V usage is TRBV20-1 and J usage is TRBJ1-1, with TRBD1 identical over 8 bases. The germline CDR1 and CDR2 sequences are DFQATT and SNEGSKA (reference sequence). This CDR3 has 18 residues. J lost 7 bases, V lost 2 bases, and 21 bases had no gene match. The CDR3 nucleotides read TGCAGTGCTAGAACAGATGGGGTGGGTCCCGGGACAGGACTTGAAGCTTTCTTT. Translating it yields CSARTDGVGPGTGLEAFF.

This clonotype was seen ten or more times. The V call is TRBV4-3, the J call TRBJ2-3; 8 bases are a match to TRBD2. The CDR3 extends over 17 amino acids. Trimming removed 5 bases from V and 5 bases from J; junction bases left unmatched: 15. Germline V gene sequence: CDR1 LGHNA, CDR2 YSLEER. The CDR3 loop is CASSERTGLAVLDTQYF. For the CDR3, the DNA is TGCGCCAGCAGCGAAAGGACCGGACTAGCCGTCCTAGATACGCAGTATTTT.

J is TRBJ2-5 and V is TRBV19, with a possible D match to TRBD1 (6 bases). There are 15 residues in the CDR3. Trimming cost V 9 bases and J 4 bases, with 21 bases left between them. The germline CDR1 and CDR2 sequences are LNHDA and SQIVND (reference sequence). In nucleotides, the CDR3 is TGTGCCAGAGGACCTGGACAGTGTGGGGGAGAGACCCAGTACTTC. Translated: CARGPGQCGGETQYF.

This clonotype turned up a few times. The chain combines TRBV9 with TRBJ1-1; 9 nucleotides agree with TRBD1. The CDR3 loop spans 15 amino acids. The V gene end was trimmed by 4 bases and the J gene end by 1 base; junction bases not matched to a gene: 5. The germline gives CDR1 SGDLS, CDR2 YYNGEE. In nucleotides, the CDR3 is TGTGCCAGCAGCTCCCGGGACAGGGCGAACACTGAAGCTTTCTTT. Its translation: CASSSRDRANTEAFF.

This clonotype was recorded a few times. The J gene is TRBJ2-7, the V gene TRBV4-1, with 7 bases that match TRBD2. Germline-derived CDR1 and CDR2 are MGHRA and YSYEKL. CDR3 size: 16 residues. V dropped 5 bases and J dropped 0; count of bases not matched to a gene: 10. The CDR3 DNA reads TGCGCCAGCAGCACTCAGCGGGGCCTGGACTCCTACGAGCAGTACTTC. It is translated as CASSTQRGLDSYEQYF.

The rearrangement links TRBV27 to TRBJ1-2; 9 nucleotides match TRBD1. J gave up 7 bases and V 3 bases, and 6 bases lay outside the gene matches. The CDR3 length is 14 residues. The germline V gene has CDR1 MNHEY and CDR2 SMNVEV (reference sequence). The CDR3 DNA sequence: TGTGCCAGCAGTTTTGGGGACAGGGTCAGTGGCTACACCTTC. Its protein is CASSFGDRVSGYTF.

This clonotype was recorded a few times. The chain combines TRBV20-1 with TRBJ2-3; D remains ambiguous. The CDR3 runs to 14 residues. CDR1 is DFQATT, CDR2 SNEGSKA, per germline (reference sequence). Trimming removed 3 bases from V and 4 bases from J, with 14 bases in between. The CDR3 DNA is TGCAGTGCTAGCGCGGCCTCCGGCGCAGATACGCAGTATTTT. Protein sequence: CSASAASGADTQYF.

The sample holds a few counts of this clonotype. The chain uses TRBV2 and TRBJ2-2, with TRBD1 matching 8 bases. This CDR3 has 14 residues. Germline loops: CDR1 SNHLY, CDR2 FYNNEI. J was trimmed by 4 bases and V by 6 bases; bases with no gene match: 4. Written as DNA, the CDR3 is TGTGCCAGCAGACGGACAGGGACCACCGGGGAGCTGTTTTTT. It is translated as CASRRTGTTGELFF.

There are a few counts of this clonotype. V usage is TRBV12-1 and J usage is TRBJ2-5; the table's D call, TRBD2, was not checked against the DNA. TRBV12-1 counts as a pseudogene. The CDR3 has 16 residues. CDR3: CASRPNGTREQETQYF. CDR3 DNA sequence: TGTGCCAGCAGGCCTAACGGGACTCGGGAACAAGAGACCCAGTACTTC.

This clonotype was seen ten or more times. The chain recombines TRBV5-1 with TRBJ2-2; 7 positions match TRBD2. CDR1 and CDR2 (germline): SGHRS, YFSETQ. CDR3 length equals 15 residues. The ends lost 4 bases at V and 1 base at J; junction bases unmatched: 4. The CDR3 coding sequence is TGCGCCAGCAGCCTTAGCGGGTTGAACACCGGGGAGCTGTTTTTT. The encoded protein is CASSLSGLNTGELFF.